These 7 T cell receptor beta chains were all obtained from the same sample, sequenced in a study of siplizumab effects on memory and regulatory T cells. Some clones are missing from TCRdb's copy, which holds only in-frame ones; the method was immunoSEQ multiplex PCR. The repertoire consists of fewer than 70,000 clones, with 80% to 90% occurring once and the leading ten covering under 2%. Input material: Tregs sorted from blood. These TCRs come from a human donor in good health.

The V and J genes are TRBV14 and TRBJ1-1; TRBD1 matches at 7 bases. Losses at the gene ends were 4 bases for V and 3 bases for J; bases not matched to a gene: 8. CDR1 SGHDN and CDR2 FVKESK come from the germline V gene. CDR3 length equals 15 residues. The CDR3 nucleotides are TGTGCCAGCAGCCGCCTATGGGACAGCGACACTGAAGCTTTCTTT. Translated, it gives CASSRLWDSDTEAFF.

A single count supports this clone. DNA of the CDR3: TGTGCCAGCAGCAAGGCAGGGCTGCTTGAAGCTTTCTTT. Its translation is CASSKAGLLEAFF. The genes are TRBV7-3 and TRBJ1-1, with D possibly being TRBD1 (5 bases). V lost 5 bases and J lost 7, with 14 bases in between. Germline-derived CDR1 and CDR2 are SGHTA and FQGTGA. There are 13 residues in the CDR3.

The gene calls are TRBV27 and TRBJ2-5; no clear D. With 3 bases removed from V and 5 bases from J, the gap between germline ends came to 7 bases. This CDR3 comprises 12 residues. CDR1 is MNHEY and CDR2 is SMNVEV in the germline V gene (reference sequence). CDR3 bases: TGTGCCAGCAGTTTCGGTAGGGAGACCCAGTACTTC. Protein: CASSFGRETQYF.

The chain employs TRBV5-1 and TRBJ2-7, with a tentative D call TRBD1 (5 bases). This CDR3 region has 11 residues. The germline CDR1 and CDR2 sequences are SGHRS and YFSETQ. V was shortened by 6 bases and J by 5 bases, with 9 bases between the two germline ends. The CDR3 region has the DNA TGCGCCAGCACAGGGCTCCACGAGCAGTACTTC. This translates into CASTGLHEQYF.

This sequence joins TRBV5-5 and TRBJ2-1; D not certain. This CDR3 is 13 amino acids long. Germline CDR1 SGHKS, CDR2 YYEKEE (reference sequence). Trimming left V 4 bases short and J 2 bases short, with 7 bases between. The CDR3 coding sequence is TGTGCCAGCAGCCGCCAGGCCTACAATGAGCAGTTCTTC. Translated, it gives CASSRQAYNEQFF.

V and J are TRBV27 and TRBJ1-1; D may be TRBD1 (6 bases). CDR3 length: 13 residues. Germline V gene lookup returns CDR1 MNHEY and CDR2 SMNVEV (reference sequence). V shed 10 bases and J shed 4 bases, with 16 bases lying between them. The CDR3 region has the DNA TGTGCCACTGCTACAGGGCGCACCACTGAAGCTTTCTTT. Amino acid sequence: CATATGRTTEAFF.

V is TRBV18 and J is TRBJ2-7, with a weak D call TRBD1 (6 bases). Looked up from germline, CDR1 is KGHSH and CDR2 is LQKENI. The V and J ends lost 3 bases and 4 bases respectively, with 7 bases between them. The CDR3 runs to 12 residues. CDR3 sequence: CASSPTGYEQYF. CDR3 sequence (DNA): TGTGCCAGCTCACCCACAGGGTACGAGCAGTACTTC. The variable domain in full, with the rest retrieved from reference TRBV18 and TRBJ2-7, is NAGVMQNPRHLVRRRGQEARLRCSPMKGHSHVYWYRQLPEEGLKFMVYLQKENIIDESGMPKERFSAEFPKEGPSILRIQQVVRGDSAAYFCASSPTGYEQYFGPGTRLTVT.